A selection of T cell receptor beta chains follows, all from one sample in a study of response to subunit inactivated influenza vaccine. MiXCR, applied by TCRdb to the RT-PCR reads, yields one record per CDR3 protein. The data contain approximately 730,000 distinct CDR3 sequences, roughly 13% of them singletons. This specimen was PBMCs from blood, taken around 15 days before vaccination. All receptors derive from a man in his forties or fifties who received an inactivated influenza vaccine. The CDR3 runs from the conserved cysteine through the conserved F or W. Fields, in order: V gene, D gene, J gene, clone size, CDR3 DNA, CDR3 protein. D genes are given only for firm matches. Size values are once, few and many counts, or a class for expanded clones, and some rows have none.

TRBV3-1	-	TRBJ2-1	few	TGTGCCAGCAGCCGGCAATTGGGTGTTTATGAGCAGTTCTTC	CASSRQLGVYEQFF
TRBV12-3/TRBV12-4	TRBD2	TRBJ2-1	-	TGTGCCAGCAGTTTTGCGGGAGGAAATGAGCAGTTCTTC	CASSFAGGNEQFF
TRBV21-1	-	TRBJ2-7	-	TGTGCCAGCAGCAAAGTAGTAGACTCCTACGAGCAGTACTTC	CASSKVVDSYEQYF
TRBV2	-	TRBJ2-5	many	TGTGCCAGCAGTGGGCTGCCTCCCCAGTACTTC	CASSGLPPQYF
TRBV10-3	TRBD1	TRBJ2-2	few	TGTGCCATCAGTGAGAGACCGGGACAGGGGTTACCCGGGGAGCTGTTTTTT	CAISERPGQGLPGELFF
TRBV11-1	-	TRBJ2-1	few	TGTGCCAGCAGCTTAGGGTTGGGCCATGGGGGCTCCTACAATGAGCAGTTCTTC	CASSLGLGHGGSYNEQFF
TRBV5-1	-	TRBJ2-7	-	TGCGCCAGCAGTACTCCGACCGGGACAATCTCCTACGAGCAGTACTTC	CASSTPTGTISYEQYF
TRBV20-1	TRBD1	TRBJ1-5	few	TGCAGTGCTAGACAAAACAGGGGGATTCAGCCCCAGCATTTT	CSARQNRGIQPQHF
TRBV19	-	TRBJ2-7	few	TGTGCCGGCGGGCCTAGCCTTTCCTACGAGCAGTACTTC	CAGGPSLSYEQYF
TRBV14	TRBD2	TRBJ2-3	-	TGTGCCAGCAGCGGCCGACTAGCGGGAGCGACAGATACGCAGTATTTT	CASSGRLAGATDTQYF
TRBV11-2	-	TRBJ2-1	few	TGTGCCAGCAGCTTCGATGAGGGGGCCTACAATGAGCAGTTCTTC	CASSFDEGAYNEQFF
TRBV30	-	TRBJ1-1	few	TGTGCCTGGACATGGTCAAGCACTGAAGCTTTCTTT	CAWTWSSTEAFF
TRBV2	-	TRBJ2-3	-	TGTGCCAGCAGTGATAGGGCTCCCTGGGGGTATTTT	CASSDRAPWGYF
TRBV12-3/TRBV12-4	-	TRBJ2-1	-	TGTGCCAGTAACAGAGACAGCTACAATGAGCAGTTCTTC	CASNRDSYNEQFF
TRBV2	-	TRBJ2-1	-	TGTGCCAGCAAACCCACCGGGAATTACAATGAGCAGTTCTTC	CASKPTGNYNEQFF
TRBV3-1	-	TRBJ2-5	-	TGTGCCAGCAGCCCCACTAGCACGATCGAGACCCAGTACTTC	CASSPTSTIETQYF
TRBV4-3	TRBD2	TRBJ2-7	-	TGCGCCAGCAGCCAACTTAGCGGGAGGGCCCCCCACGAGCAGTACTTC	CASSQLSGRAPHEQYF
TRBV3-1	-	TRBJ2-1	-	TGTGCCAGCAGCCCGGGACGAGAACTACCTAATGAGCAGTTCTTC	CASSPGRELPNEQFF
TRBV28	-	TRBJ2-7	few	TGTGCCAGCAGTTTCCCGGGAGTCGCATGGGAGCAGTACTTC	CASSFPGVAWEQYF
TRBV12-3/TRBV12-4	TRBD1	TRBJ1-2	many	TGTGCCAGCAGTATGAATGCGGGACAGGGGATCCACTATGGCTACACCTTC	CASSMNAGQGIHYGYTF
TRBV12-3/TRBV12-4	-	TRBJ2-3	few	TGTGCCAGCAGTTTTATTCTGGGTACGCAGTATTTT	CASSFILGTQYF
TRBV10-2	-	TRBJ1-5	-	TGCGCCAGCAGTGTTTATAGCAATCAGCCCCAGCATTTT	CASSVYSNQPQHF
TRBV5-6	TRBD2	TRBJ2-7	few	TGTGCCAGCAGCTTGTCTCCTAGCGGAGCGGGAGAGCAGTACTTC	CASSLSPSGAGEQYF
TRBV2	TRBD1	TRBJ1-2	few	TGTGCCAGCAGTGCTCAGGGGGCGAGGGGCTACACCTTC	CASSAQGARGYTF
TRBV4-2	-	TRBJ2-7	-	TGTGCCAGCAGCCAAGAGTTGGGGTACTTCTACGAGCAGTACTTC	CASSQELGYFYEQYF
TRBV20-1	TRBD2	TRBJ2-7	few	TGCAGTGCGCCGGGACTAGCGGTCTACGAGCAGTACTTC	CSAPGLAVYEQYF
TRBV5-1	TRBD1	TRBJ1-5	-	TGCGCCAGCACCCGGGACAGGCTGGGACAACTACCCAATCAGCCCCAGCATTTT	CASTRDRLGQLPNQPQHF
TRBV5-1	-	TRBJ2-5	few	TGCGCCAGCAGCCCTGGGACGACGAGTCAAGAGACCCAGTACTTC	CASSPGTTSQETQYF
TRBV7-2	-	TRBJ2-5	few	TGTGCCAGCAGCTTATCGGCAATCGAGGAGACCCAGTACTTC	CASSLSAIEETQYF
TRBV4-1	TRBD2	TRBJ2-7	-	TGCGCCAGCAGCCAAGGTGAACTAGCGGTCGTTCACGAGCAGTACTTC	CASSQGELAVVHEQYF
TRBV10-3	-	TRBJ1-6	-	TGTGCCATCTCCCCCTTCACGCAGGCAAATTCACCCCTCCACTTT	CAISPFTQANSPLHF
TRBV20-1	-	TRBJ2-3	few	TGCAGTGGGACGGAGGGGGAACCAGATACGCAGTATTTT	CSGTEGEPDTQYF
TRBV7-2	TRBD2	TRBJ2-1	-	TGTGCCAGCAGCCGTTCCGGGACTAGCGTTGAGCAGTTCTTC	CASSRSGTSVEQFF
TRBV12-3/TRBV12-4	-	TRBJ1-1	many	TGTGCCAGCAGGAACAGGGAGAACACTGAAGCTTTCTTT	CASRNRENTEAFF
TRBV20-1	-	TRBJ2-3	-	TGCAGTGCTAGCGCCGGGACCAGGAAGGGGACGCAGTATTTT	CSASAGTRKGTQYF
TRBV5-1	-	TRBJ2-2	many	TGCGCCAGCAGCTTCCAGGGTGCAAACACCGGGGAGCTGTTTTTT	CASSFQGANTGELFF
TRBV7-2	-	TRBJ2-2	few	TGTGCCAGCAGCTTAGTTCGCGGGGAGCTGTTTTTT	CASSLVRGELFF
TRBV20-1	TRBD1	TRBJ2-2	few	TGCAGTGCTTCTAGGACAGGGCAGAGGGAGCTGTTTTTT	CSASRTGQRELFF
TRBV20-1	-	TRBJ2-1	-	TGCAGTGCTAGCGGCGGGAAAACCAACAATGAGCAGTTCTTC	CSASGGKTNNEQFF
TRBV7-9	-	TRBJ2-1	few	TGTGCCAGCAGCTTAGTTAACCCGGCAAATGAGCAGTTCTTC	CASSLVNPANEQFF
TRBV5-6	TRBD2	TRBJ2-5	few	TGTGCCAGCAGCCAATTTAGCGGGAGCGAGACCCAGTACTTC	CASSQFSGSETQYF
TRBV15	-	TRBJ2-5	-	TGTGCCACCAGCAGAGATCGTACAATTGAGACCCAGTACTTC	CATSRDRTIETQYF
TRBV19	TRBD2	TRBJ2-1	-	TGTGCCAGTAGTCCACCGGGACTAGCGGGAGGCCAGCAGTTCTTC	CASSPPGLAGGQQFF
TRBV4-3	TRBD1	TRBJ2-7	-	TGCGCCAGCAGCCAAGGGACAGGGGCTGGCTACGAGCAGTACTTC	CASSQGTGAGYEQYF
TRBV29-1	-	TRBJ1-5	-	TGCAGCGTCCAGGACGGCTACAATCAGCCCCAGCATTTT	CSVQDGYNQPQHF
TRBV15	-	TRBJ2-1	-	TGTGCCACCAGCAGGGCCGGGGGCGGGCACAATGAGCAGTTCTTC	CATSRAGGGHNEQFF
TRBV9	-	TRBJ2-3	-	TGTGCCAGCAGCGTAGTCTCGGGCACAGATACGCAGTATTTT	CASSVVSGTDTQYF
TRBV5-1	-	TRBJ2-3	few	TGCGCCAGCAGCTTGGGGGGCATCGCAGATACGCAGTATTTT	CASSLGGIADTQYF